This T cell receptor beta chain was profiled in a study of T cell repertoires in cytomegalovirus infection. Across the study: CMV infection together with matching HLA type was indicated by public TCR beta signatures.

TCRdb called the reads again in MiXCR, with one record for every CDR3 protein. The data hold about 890,000 distinct CDR3 sequences, with around 30% observed a single time. After removal of 4 bases from V and 7 bases from J, the junction contained 9 bases not matched to a gene. This CDR3 is built from 14 residues. CDR1 and CDR2 from the germline V gene are KGHSY and FQNENV. About this clonotype itself: Antigen: not known.

The clonotype was recovered from a human donor in good health (CMV status not recorded). Some clones in this sample may be carry-over from other donors' samples. V is TRBV16 and J is TRBJ1-2, with 7 bases lining up with TRBD1. Sequenced material: cultured CD8+ T cells from PBMCs, taken from culture after CMV antigen stimulation. The CDR3 DNA sequence: TGTGCCAGCAGCCCCAGGACAGGAAGCGCTGGCTACACCTTC. It yields the protein CASSPRTGSAGYTF.